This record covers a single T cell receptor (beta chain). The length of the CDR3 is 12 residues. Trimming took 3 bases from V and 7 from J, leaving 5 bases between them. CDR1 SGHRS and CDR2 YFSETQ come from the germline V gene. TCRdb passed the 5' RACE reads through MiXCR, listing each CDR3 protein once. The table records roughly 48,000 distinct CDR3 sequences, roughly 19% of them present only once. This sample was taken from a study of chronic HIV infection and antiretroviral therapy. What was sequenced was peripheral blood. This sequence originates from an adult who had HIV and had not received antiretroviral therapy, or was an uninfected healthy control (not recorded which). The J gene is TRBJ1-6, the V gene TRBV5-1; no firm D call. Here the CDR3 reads CASSSGNSPLHF. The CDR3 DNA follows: TGCGCCAGCAGCTCCGGGAATTCACCCCTCCACTTT.